These 10 T cell receptor beta chains originate from one sample sequenced in a study of blood T cell repertoires in COVID-19. The data were produced by immunoSEQ multiplex PCR, yet TCRdb's version contains in-frame clones alone and is incomplete. Of approximately 270,000 clones listed, more than 75% are singletons. The sequencing sample was made of peripheral blood. Receptors were obtained from a middle-aged man with active or convalescent COVID-19.

The V call is TRBV7-9, the J call TRBJ2-3; D uncertain. This CDR3 is 13 amino acids long. Between the trimmed V and J ends, which lost 10 bases and 0 bases, there was a span of 11 bases. Per germline, CDR1 SEHNR and CDR2 FQNEAQ (reference sequence). The CDR3 DNA reads as TGTGCCACTCGGAGAGATAGCACAGATACGCAGTATTTT. Protein sequence: CATRRDSTDTQYF. Together with reference TRBV7-9 and TRBJ2-3, the CDR3 gives the full variable domain: DTGVSQNPRHKITKRGQNVTFRCDPISEHNRLYWYRQTLGQGPEFLTYFQNEAQLEKSRLLSDRFSAERPKGSFSTLEIQRTEQGDSAMYLCATRRDSTDTQYFGPGTRLTVL.

On this clone itself: Other DNA sequences in this sample translate to the same CDR3. The chain joins TRBV7-2 to TRBJ2-1, with D perhaps matching TRBD1 (6 bases). CDR1 and CDR2 from the germline V gene are SGHTA and FQGNSA. Between the trimmed V and J ends, which lost 3 bases and 3 bases, there was a span of 9 bases. The CDR3 runs 14 residues. CDR3 region: CASSFQDSYNEQFF. The CDR3 coding sequence is TGTGCCAGCAGCTTCCAGGACAGCTACAATGAGCAGTTCTTC.

The CDR3 region has the DNA TGCGCCAGCAGCTTACAGGTATCGTCCTACGAGCAGTACTTC. It is translated as CASSLQVSSYEQYF. V gene TRBV5-1 combines with J gene TRBJ2-7, with TRBD1 as a possible D gene (5 bases). Germline assignment: CDR1 SGHRS and CDR2 YFSETQ. This CDR3 has 14 residues. V was pared by 2 bases and J by 1 base, with 10 bases between.

The chain has TRBV7-6 and TRBJ2-3; TRBD2 aligns across 10 bases. Germline trimming cut 2 bases from V and 2 bases from J; bases unmatched to any gene: 4. The V gene's germline CDR1 is SGHVS and CDR2 FNYEAQ. This CDR3 has 16 residues. Here the CDR3 DNA reads TGTGCCAGCAGCTTAACCCTAGCGGGAGACACAGATACGCAGTATTTT. Translated: CASSLTLAGDTDTQYF. Complete variable domain (other parts from reference TRBV7-6 and TRBJ2-3): GAGVSQSPRYKVTKRGQDVALRCDPISGHVSLYWYRQALGQGPEFLTYFNYEAQQDKSGLPNDRFSAERPEGSISTLTIQRTEQRDSAMYRCASSLTLAGDTDTQYFGPGTRLTVL.

CDR3 region: CASSPPRDLGEQYF. In nucleotides, the CDR3 is TGTGCCAGCTCACCACCGCGGGACCTGGGCGAGCAGTACTTC. The rearrangement links TRBV18 to TRBJ2-7; perhaps TRBD2 as D (6 bases). The V end lost 0 bases, the J end lost 6 bases, and 12 bases lay between the germline ends. There are 14 residues in the CDR3. In germline, CDR1 is KGHSH, CDR2 LQKENI. Filled out from reference TRBV18 and TRBJ2-7, the complete variable domain reads NAGVMQNPRHLVRRRGQEARLRCSPMKGHSHVYWYRQLPEEGLKFMVYLQKENIIDESGMPKERFSAEFPKEGPSILRIQQVVRGDSAAYFCASSPPRDLGEQYFGPGTRLTVT.

This chain connects TRBV21-1 to TRBJ2-3; the D segment call TRBD1 is taken from the table without a DNA check. TRBV21-1 is noted as a pseudogene. The CDR3 runs 17 residues. The CDR3 sequence: CASSSLGGQGRTDTQYF. CDR3 nucleotide sequence: TGTGCCAGCAGCAGCCTCGGTGGACAGGGGCGCACAGATACGCAGTATTTT.

Only a few counts were recorded for this clone. The genes are TRBV19 and TRBJ1-1; TRBD1 aligns across 11 bases. V dropped 4 bases and J dropped 4; count of bases not matched to a gene: 8. This CDR3 is 16 amino acids long. In germline, CDR1 is LNHDA, CDR2 SQIVND (reference sequence). The CDR3 region is CASSTTGTGGGTEAFF. CDR3 in DNA: TGTGCCAGTAGTACAACCGGGACAGGGGGAGGCACTGAAGCTTTCTTT. The full variable domain, its missing parts supplied by reference TRBV19 and TRBJ1-1, is DGGITQSPKYLFRKEGQNVTLSCEQNLNHDAMYWYRQDPGQGLRLIYYSQIVNDFQKGDIAEGYSVSREKKESFPLTVTSAQKNPTAFYLCASSTTGTGGGTEAFFGQGTRLTVV.

This clone was counted only a few times. The V and J genes are TRBV9 and TRBJ2-3; 8 nucleotides agree with TRBD2. Germline-derived CDR1 and CDR2 are SGDLS and YYNGEE. There are 18 residues in the CDR3. V lost 0 bases and J lost 6; bases outside the gene matches: 15. The CDR3 spells CASSVDLGSGGPRDTQYF. CDR3 nucleotides: TGTGCCAGCAGCGTAGATTTGGGGAGCGGGGGACCCCGGGATACGCAGTATTTT.

The rearrangement uses TRBV6-5 and TRBJ2-7; 14 bases match TRBD2. V dropped 6 bases and J dropped 4; count of bases not matched to a gene: 2. Per the germline V gene, CDR1 is MNHEY and CDR2 is SVGAGI. CDR3 length: 14 amino acids. CDR3 protein: CASSRLAGGYEQYF. The CDR3 coding sequence is TGTGCCAGCAGCCGACTAGCGGGAGGGTACGAGCAGTACTTC.

This chain uses TRBV6-4 with TRBJ2-1; 13 nucleotides match TRBD2. After removal of 4 bases from V and 0 bases from J, the junction contained 3 bases not matched to a gene. This CDR3 is 17 amino acids long. CDR1 and CDR2 from the germline V gene are MRHNA and SNTAGT. The CDR3 region is CASSVGTSGASYNEQFF. The CDR3 bases are TGTGCCAGCAGTGTCGGGACTAGCGGGGCCTCCTACAATGAGCAGTTCTTC.